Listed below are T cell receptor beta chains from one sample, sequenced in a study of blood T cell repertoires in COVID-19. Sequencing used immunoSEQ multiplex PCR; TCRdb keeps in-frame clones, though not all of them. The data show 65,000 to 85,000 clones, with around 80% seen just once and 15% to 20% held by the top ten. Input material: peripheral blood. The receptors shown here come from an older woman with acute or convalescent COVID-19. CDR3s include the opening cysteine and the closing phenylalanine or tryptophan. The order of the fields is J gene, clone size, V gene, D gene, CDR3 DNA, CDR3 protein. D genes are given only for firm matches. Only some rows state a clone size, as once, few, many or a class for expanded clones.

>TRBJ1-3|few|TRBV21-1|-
TGTGCCAGCAGTCCCAGTGTCTCTGGAAACACCATATATTTT
CASSPSVSGNTIYF
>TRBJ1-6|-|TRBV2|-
TGTGCCAGCAGTCGGCAAGGGATGGCAGGGGATTCACCCCTCCACTTT
CASSRQGMAGDSPLHF
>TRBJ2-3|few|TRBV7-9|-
TGTGCCAGCAGACGGGCAGGGTCCCCAGATACGCAGTATTTT
CASRRAGSPDTQYF
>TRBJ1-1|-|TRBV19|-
TGTGCCAGTAGTATCGGGGTAGGGAACACTGAAGCTTTCTTT
CASSIGVGNTEAFF
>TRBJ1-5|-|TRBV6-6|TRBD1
TGTGCCAGCAGTCCACGACAGGGCACGTATAGCAATCAGCCCCAGCATTTT
CASSPRQGTYSNQPQHF
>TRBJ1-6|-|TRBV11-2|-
TGTGCCAGCAGCTTAGTTGCAGGGGCGTCTAATTCACCCCTCCACTTT
CASSLVAGASNSPLHF
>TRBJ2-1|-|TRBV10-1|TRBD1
TGCGCCAGCAGTGAGTCGCGGACAGGGGGGAATGAGCAGTTCTTC
CASSESRTGGNEQFF
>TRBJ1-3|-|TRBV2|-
TGTGCCAGCAGTGAACAGGGTGTCTTCTCTGGAAACACCATATATTTT
CASSEQGVFSGNTIYF
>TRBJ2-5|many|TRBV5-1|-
TGCGCCAGCCGGGGTTCGACGGAGACCCAGTACTTC
CASRGSTETQYF
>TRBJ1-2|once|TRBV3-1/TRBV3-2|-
TGTGCCAGCAGCCATCTTCCCGACAGCCCGGGCGGCTACACCTTC
CASSHLPDSPGGYTF
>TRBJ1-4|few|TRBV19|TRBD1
TGTGCCAGTAGTGCCCGGACAGGGGGCGGTGAAAAACTGTTTTTT
CASSARTGGGEKLFF
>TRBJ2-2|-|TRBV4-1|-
TGCGCCAGCAGCTCCGGGAACAGGGACACCGGGGAGCTGTTTTTT
CASSSGNRDTGELFF
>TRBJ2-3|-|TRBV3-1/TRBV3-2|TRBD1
TGTGCCAGCAGCCAAGACGGGCGAAATCCGGGACAGCACACAGATACGCAGTATTTT
CASSQDGRNPGQHTDTQYF
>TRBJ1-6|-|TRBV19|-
TGTGCCAGTAGTCTCACAGAAAATTCACCCCTCCACTTT
CASSLTENSPLHF
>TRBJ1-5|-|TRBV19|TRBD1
TGTGCCAGTAGTTCCGGGACAGGGGGATCGGGCAATCAGCCCCAGCATTTT
CASSSGTGGSGNQPQHF